Shown below are 32 T cell receptor beta chains from a single sample sequenced in a study of T cells expressing NK-cell markers. TCRdb derives one entry per CDR3 protein from the 5' RACE reads, leaving out DNA. The table lists a few hundred thousand distinct CDR3 sequences. The sequencing sample was made of blood T cells: a sorted CD56 or NKG2C T cell subset, CD4+ or CD8+ T cells, or bulk PBMC T cells (not recorded which). Receptors were obtained from a man between 18 and 69 years old in good health.

The rearrangement uses TRBV6-6 and TRBJ1-3; TCRdb's D call, TRBD1, is unchecked because there is no DNA. The length of the CDR3 is 13 residues. The V gene's germline CDR1 is MNHNY and CDR2 SVGAGI (reference sequence). This CDR3 reads CASSSGGGNTIYF.

The chain carries TRBV20-1 and TRBJ2-5; TCRdb's D call of TRBD2 is untestable without DNA. This CDR3 is built from 16 residues. CDR1 is DFQATT, CDR2 SNEGSKA, per germline (reference sequence). The chain's CDR3 is CSASSWTSGGVETQYF.

The V call is TRBV7-2, the J call TRBJ2-3; the TCRdb D gene call, TRBD2, has no DNA to confirm it. From germline, CDR1 is SGHTA and CDR2 FQGNSA. The CDR3 is 17 residues long. CDR3 protein: CASSLKAAGGLTDTQYF.

J is TRBJ2-3 and V is TRBV5-4; TCRdb outputs TRBD2, but without DNA this stays unchecked. This CDR3 spans 17 amino acids. The germline V gene has CDR1 SGHNT and CDR2 YYREEE (reference sequence). The CDR3 loop is CASSYFLTSGGADTQYF.

The chain has TRBV27 and TRBJ1-2; as DNA is missing, the TRBD1 call by TCRdb cannot be tested. Germline CDR1 is MNHEY and CDR2 is SMNVEV (reference sequence). The CDR3 sequence is 13 residues long. The CDR3 loop reads CASSRIDTGGYTF.

The chain has TRBV12-3 or TRBV12-4 and TRBJ1-4. This CDR3 is built from 15 residues. CDR3: CASRKEAGLNEKLFF.

The J gene is TRBJ1-1, the V gene TRBV29-1; TCRdb gives TRBD1 as the D gene, but with no DNA this cannot be confirmed. The CDR3 sequence is 14 residues long. Germline V gives CDR1 SQVTM, CDR2 ANQGSEA. The CDR3 region is CSVSYDRGSTEAFF.

The rearrangement joins TRBV11-2 to TRBJ2-1; TCRdb's D gene call, TRBD2, goes unchecked for lack of DNA. In germline, CDR1 is SGHAT, CDR2 FQNNGV. The CDR3 is 18 amino acids. The CDR3 loop reads CASSKRGTSGVRYNEQFF.

The chain links TRBV27 to TRBJ1-2. Germline V gene lookup returns CDR1 MNHEY and CDR2 SMNVEV (reference sequence). CDR3 length equals 15 residues. CDR3 loop: CASSPRTEVGYGYTF.

V gene TRBV27 combines with J gene TRBJ2-3; TCRdb returns TRBD2, unconfirmable since there is no DNA. Per germline, CDR1 MNHEY and CDR2 SMNVEV (reference sequence). The length of the CDR3 is 17 residues. The CDR3 is CASTSSASGGVQGTQYF.

The chain has TRBV27 and TRBJ2-7; TCRdb names TRBD1, which stays unverified in the absence of DNA. Germline assignment: CDR1 MNHEY and CDR2 SMNVEV (reference sequence). This CDR3 has 15 amino acids. The CDR3 loop reads CASTHSMGGAYEQYF.

The chain recombines TRBV3-1 with TRBJ2-3. This CDR3 comprises 15 residues. Germline V lookup: CDR1 LGHDT, CDR2 YNNKEL (reference sequence). The CDR3 protein is CASSQSDRTSDTQYF.

This chain uses TRBV20-1 with TRBJ1-5; absent DNA, TCRdb's TRBD1 call cannot be checked. Per the germline V gene, CDR1 is DFQATT and CDR2 is SNEGSKA (reference sequence). The CDR3 is made up of 16 amino acids. This chain's CDR3 is CSARDPTRGWNQPQHF.

V and J are TRBV6-5 and TRBJ1-1. This CDR3 has 15 amino acids. Germline CDR1 is MNHEY and CDR2 is SVGAGI. The chain's CDR3 is CASSYPARRNTEAFF.

V gene TRBV6-1 combines with J gene TRBJ2-1; the TCRdb call, TRBD2, lacks DNA for checking. Germline loops: CDR1 MNHNS, CDR2 SASEGT. CDR3 length equals 15 residues. The CDR3 here is CASSTTELARHEQFF.

V is TRBV2 and J is TRBJ1-6; TCRdb indicates TRBD1, and absent DNA this call remains unverified. Germline CDR1 SNHLY, CDR2 FYNNEI. The CDR3 contains 15 residues. The chain's CDR3 is CASSPGTVNSSPLHF.

This rearrangement joins TRBV7-9 to TRBJ2-5; TCRdb reports TRBD1, a call that lacks DNA to check it against. The germline CDR1 and CDR2 sequences are SEHNR and FQNEAQ (reference sequence). The CDR3 sequence is 17 residues long. CDR3 in amino acids: CASSPHGGQLFGETQYF. The whole variable domain, filled in from reference TRBV7-9 and TRBJ2-5, reads DTGVSQNPRHKITKRGQNVTFRCDPISEHNRLYWYRQTLGQGPEFLTYFQNEAQLEKSRLLSDRFSAERPKGSFSTLEIQRTEQGDSAMYLCASSPHGGQLFGETQYFGPGTRLLVL.

This chain joins TRBV6-1 and TRBJ2-1; the D call of TRBD1 rests on TCRdb alone, since no DNA is present to check it. Germline values: CDR1 MNHNS, CDR2 SASEGT. This CDR3 has 14 residues. The chain's CDR3 is CASRKQGDRNEQFF.

The chain uses TRBV28 and TRBJ2-1; TCRdb gives TRBD2 as the D gene, but with no DNA this cannot be confirmed. Germline loops: CDR1 MDHEN, CDR2 SYDVKM. This CDR3 comprises 17 residues. CDR3 sequence: CASDSQPGLAGGKEQFF.

This chain links TRBV12-3 or TRBV12-4 with TRBJ2-1; TCRdb indicates TRBD2, and absent DNA this call remains unverified. The CDR3 spans 16 residues. The CDR3 reads CASSLETSGGGNEQFF.

The chain is built from TRBV7-7 and TRBJ2-7; without DNA, the TCRdb call of TRBD2 cannot be checked. This CDR3 has 14 amino acids. Germline CDR1 and CDR2: SSHAT and FNYEAQ (reference sequence). CDR3: CASSPSPGFHEQYF.

The V and J genes are TRBV20-1 and TRBJ2-3; the D gene TCRdb calls, TRBD2, cannot be checked with no DNA. Germline V lookup: CDR1 DFQATT, CDR2 SNEGSKA (reference sequence). This CDR3 is built from 13 residues. CDR3 protein: CSAGGVSADTQYF.

V usage is TRBV5-4 and J usage is TRBJ2-1; the D call of TRBD1 rests on TCRdb alone, since no DNA is present to check it. Per the germline V gene, CDR1 is SGHNT and CDR2 is YYREEE (reference sequence). The CDR3 is made up of 15 amino acids. The CDR3 loop is CASSLRRGLSNEQFF.

The genes are TRBV12-3 or TRBV12-4 and TRBJ1-2; TCRdb proposes TRBD1, but this gene call is untestable without DNA. This CDR3 has 16 residues. This CDR3 reads CASSAQDGPLNYGYTF.

The V gene is TRBV29-1, the J gene TRBJ2-1; TCRdb picks TRBD1, but there is no DNA to check that call. This CDR3 has 15 amino acids. Germline V gene data show CDR1 as SQVTM and CDR2 as ANQGSEA. The CDR3: CSASDPDGGYNEQFF.

J is TRBJ1-1 and V is TRBV29-1; TCRdb names TRBD1, which stays unverified in the absence of DNA. CDR3 size: 14 residues. The germline gives CDR1 SQVTM, CDR2 ANQGSEA. This chain's CDR3 is CSGRPQGRNTEAFF.

The V call is TRBV6-5, the J call TRBJ2-7. The CDR3 is made up of 17 amino acids. Germline V gene lookup returns CDR1 MNHEY and CDR2 SVGAGI. This CDR3 is CASSYSKNSRLSYEQYF.

The genes are TRBV7-3 and TRBJ2-3; TCRdb selects TRBD1, and the lack of DNA leaves this call unchecked. Germline CDR1 SGHTA, CDR2 FQGTGA. This CDR3 contains 15 residues. The CDR3 spells CASSLNRQGRNTQYF.

The chain has TRBV20-1 and TRBJ2-1; TCRdb calls TRBD1, which cannot be checked without DNA. Germline CDR1 reads DFQATT; CDR2 reads SNEGSKA (reference sequence). This CDR3 region has 14 residues. CDR3 sequence: CSARRSRGHNEQFF.

The V gene is TRBV20-1, the J gene TRBJ2-3; TCRdb names TRBD1, which stays unverified in the absence of DNA. The germline gives CDR1 DFQATT, CDR2 SNEGSKA (reference sequence). CDR3 length: 15 residues. The CDR3 spells CSAPPLAWSTDTQYF.

J is TRBJ1-2 and V is TRBV7-9; as DNA is missing, the TRBD1 call by TCRdb cannot be tested. The CDR3 consists of 13 residues. The germline V gene has CDR1 SEHNR and CDR2 FQNEAQ (reference sequence). This chain's CDR3 is CASTPGGGDGYTF.

The rearrangement joins TRBV7-2 to TRBJ1-5. The CDR3 has 15 amino acids. The germline CDR1 and CDR2 sequences are SGHTA and FQGNSA. CDR3 protein: CASSLGGRSNQPQHF.